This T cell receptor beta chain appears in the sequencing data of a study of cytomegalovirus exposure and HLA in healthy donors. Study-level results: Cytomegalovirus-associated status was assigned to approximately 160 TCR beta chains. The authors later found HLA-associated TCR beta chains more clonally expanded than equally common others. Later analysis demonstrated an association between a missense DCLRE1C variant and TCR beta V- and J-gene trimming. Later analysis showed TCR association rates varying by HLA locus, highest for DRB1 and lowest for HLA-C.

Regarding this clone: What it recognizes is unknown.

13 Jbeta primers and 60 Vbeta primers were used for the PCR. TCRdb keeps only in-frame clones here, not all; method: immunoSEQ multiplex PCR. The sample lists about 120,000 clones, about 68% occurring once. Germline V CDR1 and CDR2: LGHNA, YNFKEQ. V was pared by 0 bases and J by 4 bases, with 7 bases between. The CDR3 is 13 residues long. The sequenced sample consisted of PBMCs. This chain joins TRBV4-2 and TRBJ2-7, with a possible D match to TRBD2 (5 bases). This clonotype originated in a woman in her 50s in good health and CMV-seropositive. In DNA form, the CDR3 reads TGTGCCAGCAGCCAAGATCGGGGTTACGAGCAGTACTTC. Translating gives CASSQDRGYEQYF.